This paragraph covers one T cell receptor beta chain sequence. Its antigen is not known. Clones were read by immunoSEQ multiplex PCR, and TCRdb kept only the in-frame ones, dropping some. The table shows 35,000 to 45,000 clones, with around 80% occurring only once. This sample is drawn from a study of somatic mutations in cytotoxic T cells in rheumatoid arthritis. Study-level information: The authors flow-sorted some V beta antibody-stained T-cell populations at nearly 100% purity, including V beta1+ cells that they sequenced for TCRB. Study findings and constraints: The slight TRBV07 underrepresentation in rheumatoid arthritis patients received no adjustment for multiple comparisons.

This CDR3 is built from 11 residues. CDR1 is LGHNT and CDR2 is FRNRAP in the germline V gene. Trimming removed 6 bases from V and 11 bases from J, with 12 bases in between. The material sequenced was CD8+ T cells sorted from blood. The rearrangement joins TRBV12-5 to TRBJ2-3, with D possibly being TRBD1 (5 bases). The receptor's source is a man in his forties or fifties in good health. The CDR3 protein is CASGSGWMQYF. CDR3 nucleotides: TGTGCTAGTGGCTCAGGGTGGATGCAGTATTTT. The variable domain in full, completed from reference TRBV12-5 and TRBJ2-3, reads DARVTQTPRHKVTEMGQEVTMRCQPILGHNTVFWYRQTMMQGLELLAYFRNRAPLDDSGMPKDRFSAEMPDATLATLKIQPSEPRDSAVYFCASGSGWMQYFGPGTRLTVL.